Listed here are 20 T cell receptor beta chains from one sample, sequenced in a study of T cells in Graves' hyperthyroidism and ophthalmopathy (dated by TCRdb to about 2019). The library was made by multiplex PCR. Sequencing relied on an Illumina HiSeq 2000. The TCR beta CDR3 regions were amplified from RNA transcripts. A first-round RT-PCR of the TCR CDR3 used the HTBI primer set with the Qiagen OneStep RT-PCR kit. TCRdb applied fastp at Q25 and MiXCR to the public reads, then kept only in-frame beta chains. Identical CDR3 proteins give one entry, which carries the most common genes and DNA. In this sample the table shows about 640,000 distinct CDR3 sequences, roughly 20% of which occur a single time. The leading ten clones occupy more than 30% of the sample. The sequencing input was blood. The receptor set was obtained from a man aged 25 to 45 with Graves' ophthalmopathy.

This clonotype was counted a few times. V usage is TRBV4-1 and J usage is TRBJ2-5, with 8 bases aligning to TRBD2. CDR1 and CDR2 from the germline V gene are MGHRA and YSYEKL. Trimming took 7 bases from V and 3 from J; bases not matched to a gene: 10. The length of the CDR3 is 15 residues. Written as DNA, the CDR3 is TGCGCCAGCAAAAGAACTAGCGGCATTGAAGAGACCCAGTACTTC. This codes for CASKRTSGIEETQYF.

At least ten counts were recorded for this clonotype. The chain combines TRBV7-2 with TRBJ2-3, with a weak D call TRBD2 (5 bases). The germline V and J ends were trimmed by 2 bases and 2 bases, with 11 bases remaining between them. The CDR3 consists of 15 residues. Germline assignment: CDR1 SGHTA and CDR2 FQGNSA. The CDR3 DNA reads as TGTGCCAGCAGCTTAAGGGCGGGCCCCACAGATACGCAGTATTTT. Its translation is CASSLRAGPTDTQYF.

The chain is built from TRBV15 and TRBJ1-1; D is possibly TRBD1 (5 bases). The CDR3 runs to 15 residues. Per germline, CDR1 LNHNV and CDR2 YYDKDF (reference sequence). V lost 1 base and J 6 bases, leaving 15 bases between the germline ends. CDR3 coding DNA: TGTGCCACCAGCAGAGTTTTTGGGGGGGTCTCTGAAGCTTTCTTT. Encoded protein: CATSRVFGGVSEAFF.

A remark on this clonotype: This may come from a read error, since a much larger clone is one base off. This chain links TRBV28 with TRBJ1-2; D perhaps matches TRBD1 (6 bases). CDR1 is MDHEN, CDR2 SYDVKM, per germline. The CDR3 has 16 amino acids. CDR3 amino acids: CASSPRLQGFPIGYAF. CDR3 bases: TGTGCCAGCAGTCCCCGGCTACAGGGTTTTCCTATTGGCTACGCCTTC.

The rearrangement links TRBV27 to TRBJ1-2, with D hard to call. Germline V lookup: CDR1 MNHEY, CDR2 SMNVEV (reference sequence). CDR3 size: 15 residues. The V gene lost 1 base and the J gene lost 7 bases, with 16 bases spanning the gap. The CDR3 DNA sequence: TGTGCCAGCAGTTTATTGGCCAGCAAGCATGGTGGCTACACCTTC. This sequence encodes CASSLLASKHGGYTF.

This clonotype was detected only a few times. The chain employs TRBV12-3 or TRBV12-4 and TRBJ2-7, with D perhaps TRBD2 (6 bases). There are 17 residues in the CDR3. Between the trimmed V and J ends, which lost 6 bases and 5 bases, there was a span of 26 bases. The CDR3 region is CASSGRRGMGVWNEQYF. CDR3 in DNA: TGTGCCAGCAGCGGGAGACGAGGGATGGGGGTATGGAACGAGCAGTACTTC.

This clonotype was recorded many times. The rearrangement links TRBV3-1 to TRBJ2-5; D may correspond to TRBD1 or TRBD2 (5 bases each). Trimming stripped 5 bases from V and 4 bases from J, with 17 bases between. The CDR3 totals 15 residues. The germline CDR1 and CDR2 sequences are LGHDT and YNNKEL (reference sequence). This CDR3 reads CASSTFAGTSETQYF. CDR3 coding DNA: TGTGCCAGCAGCACTTTCGCCGGGACCTCAGAGACCCAGTACTTC.

This chain connects TRBV30 to TRBJ2-3, with 10 bases matching TRBD2. CDR1 and CDR2 from the germline V gene are GTSNPN and SVGIG (reference sequence). The CDR3 consists of 14 residues. V lost 4 bases and J lost 6; bases outside the gene matches: 7. The CDR3 is CAWIPSGSRDTQYF. The CDR3 DNA reads as TGTGCCTGGATACCTAGCGGGAGTAGGGATACGCAGTATTTT. Looking up the rest from reference TRBV30 and TRBJ2-3 gives the full variable domain: SQTIHQWPATLVQPVGSPLSLECTVEGTSNPNLYWYRQAAGRGLQLLFYSVGIGQISSEVPQNLSASRPQDRQFILSSKKLLLSDSGFYLCAWIPSGSRDTQYFGPGTRLTVL.

This clonotype was found a few times. The chain recombines TRBV18 with TRBJ2-1; 7 bases agree with TRBD1. The CDR3 has 15 amino acids. The germline V gene has CDR1 KGHSH and CDR2 LQKENI. The V and J ends lost 1 base and 6 bases, in that order; junction bases with no gene match: 6. CDR3 nucleotide sequence: TGTGCCAGCTCACCACGACAGGGAGTTTCCAATGAGCAGTTCTTC. It specifies CASSPRQGVSNEQFF.

The chain has TRBV14 and TRBJ1-3, with D possibly being TRBD1 (6 bases). This CDR3 spans 17 amino acids. The germline V and J ends were trimmed by 5 bases and 4 bases, with 21 bases remaining between them. Germline loops: CDR1 SGHDN, CDR2 FVKESK. The CDR3 reads CASSSETGTSGGNTIYF. The DNA for the CDR3 is TGTGCCAGCAGCTCCGAGACCGGGACATCGGGGGGAAACACCATATATTTT.

The genes are TRBV2 and TRBJ2-2, with D possibly being TRBD1 or TRBD2 (5 bases each). This CDR3 has 15 residues. Looked up from germline, CDR1 is SNHLY and CDR2 is FYNNEI. Trimming shortened V by 0 bases and J by 3 bases, and 8 bases separated the two germline ends. CDR3 sequence reads: CASSEAGTDTGELFF. In nucleotides, the CDR3 is TGTGCCAGCAGTGAAGCAGGGACGGACACCGGGGAGCTGTTTTTT.

This rearrangement joins TRBV7-6 to TRBJ2-7, with 10 bases matching TRBD2. The germline CDR1 and CDR2 sequences are SGHVS and FNYEAQ. V shed 4 bases, J shed 4 bases, and the junction held 10 bases outside the gene matches. This CDR3 is 16 amino acids long. DNA for the CDR3: TGTGCCAGCAGCTCACGGGCTAGCGGGAGTAAATACGAGCAGTACTTC. It translates to CASSSRASGSKYEQYF.

This clonotype was seen a handful of times. The chain uses TRBV4-1 and TRBJ2-7, with 8 bases lining up with TRBD2. This CDR3 region has 17 residues. Germline loops: CDR1 MGHRA, CDR2 YSYEKL. With 0 bases clipped from V and 2 bases from J, the junction kept 9 bases outside the gene matches. This CDR3 is CASSQDVAGSGTYEQYF. Here the CDR3 DNA reads TGCGCCAGCAGCCAAGATGTAGCGGGTAGCGGGACCTACGAGCAGTACTTC.

Many counts were recorded for this clonotype. The gene calls are TRBV28 and TRBJ1-1; D unclear. Germline values: CDR1 MDHEN, CDR2 SYDVKM. With 2 bases removed from V and 7 bases from J, the gap between germline ends came to 8 bases. CDR3 length: 12 amino acids. CDR3 protein: CASSLGDIEAFF. The DNA of the CDR3 is TGTGCCAGCAGTTTAGGGGATATTGAAGCTTTCTTT.

The table lists this clonotype with a few counts. The DNA of the CDR3 is TGTGCCAGCGGGACAGGGGGCGCAGATACGCAGTATTTT. Translating it yields CASGTGGADTQYF. The chain joins TRBV9 to TRBJ2-3; 12 bases are a match to TRBD1. CDR3 size: 13 residues. After removal of 7 bases from V and 4 bases from J, the junction contained 1 base not matched to a gene. Germline values: CDR1 SGDLS, CDR2 YYNGEE.

This clonotype was recorded many times. V and J are TRBV28 and TRBJ2-1; TRBD1 matches at 7 bases. The CDR3 consists of 16 residues. The J segment lost 3 bases and the V segment lost 2 bases, leaving 7 bases of the junction unmatched. Germline CDR1 reads MDHEN; CDR2 reads SYDVKM. The CDR3 nucleotides read TGTGCCAGCAGTTTAGCGACAGGGCAGCTCTACAATGAGCAGTTCTTC. As protein: CASSLATGQLYNEQFF.

The J gene is TRBJ2-7, the V gene TRBV4-2; D remains unclear. Trimming stripped 0 bases from V and 0 bases from J, with 18 bases between. This CDR3 has 18 amino acids. Germline CDR1 and CDR2: LGHNA and YNFKEQ. The CDR3 DNA is TGTGCCAGCAGCCAAGAGTATTTCGAGGCGGTCGGCTCCTACGAGCAGTACTTC. Protein sequence: CASSQEYFEAVGSYEQYF.

This clonotype was found a few times. The V and J genes are TRBV29-1 and TRBJ1-1; TRBD1 is a possible D gene (6 bases). The length of the CDR3 is 14 residues. V was pared by 6 bases and J by 3 bases, with 17 bases between. The germline CDR1 and CDR2 sequences are SQVTM and ANQGSEA. The CDR3 coding sequence is TGCAGCGTATCAGGGGCTTCCTGGGACACTGAAGCTTTCTTT. Amino acids: CSVSGASWDTEAFF.

The rearrangement links TRBV2 to TRBJ1-3, with D unresolved. The CDR3 loop spans 16 amino acids. The V end lost 7 bases, the J end lost 0 bases, and 16 bases lay between the germline ends. CDR1 is SNHLY and CDR2 is FYNNEI in the germline V gene. CDR3: CASTEIKVLSGNTIYF. The CDR3 region has the DNA TGTGCCAGCACCGAAATTAAGGTCCTCTCTGGAAACACCATATATTTT.

The chain uses TRBV4-3 and TRBJ2-7; D remains unclear. V was clipped by 0 bases and J by 5 bases, with 14 bases between them. This CDR3 is 15 amino acids long. Germline CDR1 LGHNA, CDR2 YSLEER. This CDR3 is CASSQDWSSVHEQYF. CDR3 bases: TGCGCCAGCAGCCAAGATTGGTCCTCGGTCCACGAGCAGTACTTC.